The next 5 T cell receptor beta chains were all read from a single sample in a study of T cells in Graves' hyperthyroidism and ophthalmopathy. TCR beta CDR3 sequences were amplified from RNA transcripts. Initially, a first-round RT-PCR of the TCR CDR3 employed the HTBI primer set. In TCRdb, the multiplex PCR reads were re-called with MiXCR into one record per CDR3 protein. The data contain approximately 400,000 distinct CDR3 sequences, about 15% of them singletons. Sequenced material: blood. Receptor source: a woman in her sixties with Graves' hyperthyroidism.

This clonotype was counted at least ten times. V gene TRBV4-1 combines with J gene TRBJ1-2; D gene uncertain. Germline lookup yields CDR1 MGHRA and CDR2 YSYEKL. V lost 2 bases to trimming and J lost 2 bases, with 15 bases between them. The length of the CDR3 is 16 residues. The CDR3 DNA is TGCGCCAGCAGCCAAAACCACTTGGCGGGGAACTATGGCTACACCTTC. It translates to CASSQNHLAGNYGYTF.

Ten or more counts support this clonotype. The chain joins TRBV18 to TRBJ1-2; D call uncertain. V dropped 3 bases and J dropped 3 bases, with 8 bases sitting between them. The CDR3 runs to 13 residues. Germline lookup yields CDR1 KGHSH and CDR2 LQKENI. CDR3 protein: CASSPDEYYGYTF. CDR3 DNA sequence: TGTGCCAGCTCACCGGACGAATACTATGGCTACACCTTC.

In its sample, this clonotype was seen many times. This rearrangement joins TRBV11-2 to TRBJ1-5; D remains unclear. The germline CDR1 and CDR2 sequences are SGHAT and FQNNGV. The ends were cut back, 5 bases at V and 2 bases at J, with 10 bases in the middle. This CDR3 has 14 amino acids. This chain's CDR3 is CASSRSTGNQPQHF. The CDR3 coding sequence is TGTGCCAGCAGCCGGTCCACGGGCAATCAGCCCCAGCATTTT.

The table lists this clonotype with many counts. The CDR3 protein is CASSLYGATYEQYF. The DNA of the CDR3 is TGCGCCAGCAGCTTGTATGGAGCCACCTACGAGCAGTACTTC. This chain connects TRBV5-1 to TRBJ2-7; D gene unclear. The V gene's germline CDR1 is SGHRS and CDR2 YFSETQ. Trimming shortened V by 1 base and J by 2 bases, and 10 bases separated the two germline ends. CDR3 length equals 14 residues. Together with reference TRBV5-1 and TRBJ2-7, the CDR3 gives the full variable domain: KAGVTQTPRYLIKTRGQQVTLSCSPISGHRSVSWYQQTPGQGLQFLFEYFSETQRNKGNFPGRFSGRQFSNSRSEMNVSTLELGDSALYLCASSLYGATYEQYFGPGTRLTVT.

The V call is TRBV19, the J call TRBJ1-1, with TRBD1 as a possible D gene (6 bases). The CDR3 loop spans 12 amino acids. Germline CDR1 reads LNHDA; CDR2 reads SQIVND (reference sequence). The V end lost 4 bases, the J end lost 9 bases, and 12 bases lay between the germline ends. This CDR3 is CASSRDTRKAFF. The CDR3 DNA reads TGTGCCAGTAGTAGGGACACTCGTAAAGCTTTCTTT. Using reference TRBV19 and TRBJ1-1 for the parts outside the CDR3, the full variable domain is DGGITQSPKYLFRKEGQNVTLSCEQNLNHDAMYWYRQDPGQGLRLIYYSQIVNDFQKGDIAEGYSVSREKKESFPLTVTSAQKNPTAFYLCASSRDTRKAFFGQGTRLTVV.